The rows below give T cell receptor beta chains drawn from one sample of a study of HIV-infected children after antiretroviral therapy interruption. Using its own MiXCR run on the 3' RACE reads, TCRdb lists one record per CDR3 protein. The sample lists some 40,000 distinct CDR3 sequences; 6.5% were seen once. The material sequenced was CD45RA+ CD4+ T cells from PBMCs, pooled from several time points, taken from a donor given antiretroviral therapy, either interrupted or continuous. Receptors were obtained from a pool of human donors with HIV. The CDR3 runs from the conserved cysteine through the conserved F or W. A D gene is named only where the DNA matches it firmly. Some rows have no size entry. The others give once, few or many, or a class for an expanded clone.

clone_size,v_call,j_call,d_call,cdr3_aa,cdr3_nt
many,TRBV5-4,TRBJ1-1,.,CASSLPGGTEAFF,TGTGCCAGCAGCTTGCCCGGGGGCACTGAAGCTTTCTTT
.,TRBV20-1,TRBJ2-1,TRBD2,CSALSGGAYNEQFF,TGCAGTGCCCTGAGCGGGGGGGCCTACAATGAGCAGTTCTTC
many,TRBV12-5,TRBJ2-2,TRBD2,CASGSGLAGANTGELFF,TGTGCTAGTGGCTCCGGACTAGCGGGGGCGAACACCGGGGAGCTGTTTTTT
medium-sized,TRBV18,TRBJ2-7,.,CASSPGYEQYF,TGTGCCAGCTCTCCAGGCTATGAACAGTACTTC
many,TRBV19,TRBJ1-2,.,CASILSGRQNYGYTF,TGTGCCAGTATCCTTTCCGGACGCCAGAACTATGGCTACACCTTC
many,TRBV27,TRBJ2-5,.,CASSLGRRTEETQYF,TGTGCCAGCAGTTTGGGGCGTCGGACAGAAGAGACCCAGTACTTC
many,TRBV19,TRBJ1-5,.,CASSPRDHF,TGTGCCAGTAGTCCTCGAGACCATTTT
many,TRBV12-3/TRBV12-4,TRBJ1-4,.,CASSLGVDEKLFF,TGTGCCAGCAGCCTGGGGGTGGATGAAAAACTGTTTTTT
many,TRBV29-1,TRBJ2-1,.,CSVEELTNEQFF,TGCAGCGTTGAAGAATTGACCAATGAGCAGTTCTTC
many,TRBV2,TRBJ2-1,.,CASSGRGTYNEQFF,TGTGCCAGCAGTGGGCGGGGAACCTACAATGAGCAGTTCTTC
many,TRBV11-2,TRBJ2-7,.,CASSLNGLGALNEQYF,TGTGCCAGCAGCTTAAATGGGCTAGGAGCTTTGAACGAGCAGTACTTC
.,TRBV24-1,TRBJ2-1,TRBD1,CATRGTGEMGNEQFF,TGTGCCACCAGAGGGACAGGGGAAATGGGAAATGAGCAGTTCTTC
many,TRBV6-5,TRBJ2-7,TRBD2,CASSFRGGYEQYF,TGTGCCAGCAGCTTTCGGGGGGGGTACGAGCAGTACTTC
.,TRBV12-3/TRBV12-4,TRBJ2-5,TRBD1,CASSLGGQGFRETQYF,TGTGCCAGCAGTTTGGGGGGACAGGGCTTTAGGGAGACCCAGTACTTC
many,TRBV10-2,TRBJ1-2,.,CASSRENSDYTF,TGTGCCAGCAGCAGGGAAAACTCCGACTACACCTTC
few,TRBV28,TRBJ1-1,.,CASSFSPERNENTEAFF,TGTGCCAGCAGTTTCTCTCCCGAAAGAAATGAGAACACTGAAGCTTTCTTT
many,TRBV6-1,TRBJ2-1,TRBD2,CASSEAVPSGEQFF,TGTGCCAGCAGTGAAGCGGTGCCTAGCGGTGAGCAGTTCTTC
many,TRBV12-3/TRBV12-4,TRBJ1-5,.,CASSLGDNQPQHF,TGTGCCAGCAGTTTAGGAGACAATCAGCCCCAGCATTTT
many,TRBV24-1,TRBJ1-2,.,CATSDEGDGYTF,TGTGCCACCAGTGATGAGGGGGACGGCTACACCTTC
.,TRBV4-1,TRBJ2-5,TRBD2,CASSHNPGLADLQETQYF,TGCGCCAGCAGCCACAACCCGGGACTAGCGGACCTCCAAGAGACCCAGTACTTC
many,TRBV9,TRBJ1-5,.,CASSVGLGVNGQPQHF,TGTGCCAGCAGCGTAGGGCTGGGGGTTAACGGTCAGCCCCAGCATTTT
many,TRBV30,TRBJ2-5,.,CAWSPIRQGTWGYQETQYF,TGTGCCTGGAGTCCCATTCGGCAGGGGACATGGGGGTACCAAGAGACCCAGTACTTC
many,TRBV7-2,TRBJ2-1,TRBD1,CASSTGQPNEQFF,TGTGCCAGCAGCACGGGACAGCCCAATGAGCAGTTCTTC
.,TRBV18,TRBJ2-3,TRBD1,CASSLLQGLFADTQYF,TGTGCCAGCTCACTTCTACAGGGGTTGTTTGCAGATACGCAGTATTTT
many,TRBV15,TRBJ2-7,TRBD2,CATSRGLGTSGFDEQYF,TGTGCCACCAGCAGAGGGCTCGGGACTAGCGGGTTCGACGAGCAGTACTTC
.,TRBV25-1,TRBJ1-6,.,CASSEIGTTSSPLHF,TGTGCCAGCAGTGAAATTGGCACAACGAGTTCACCCCTCCACTTT
many,TRBV2,TRBJ2-7,TRBD2,CASNPGFTSGGLEQYF,TGTGCCAGCAATCCAGGGTTTACTAGCGGGGGCCTCGAGCAGTACTTC
many,TRBV2,TRBJ2-1,.,CASKRRENNEQFF,TGTGCGAGCAAAAGAAGGGAGAACAATGAGCAGTTCTTC
many,TRBV30,TRBJ1-2,.,CAWSPVGIYGYTF,TGTGCCTGGAGTCCAGTCGGGATCTATGGCTACACCTTC
medium-sized,TRBV4-1,TRBJ1-1,.,CASSQDQDTEVFF,TGTGCCAGCAGCCAAGATCAGGACACAGAAGTCTTCTTT
many,TRBV25-1,TRBJ1-1,.,CASSGAGKDTEAFF,TGTGCCAGCAGTGGGGCAGGGAAGGACACTGAAGCTTTCTTT
many,TRBV28,TRBJ1-4,.,CASSSATTLREKLFF,TGTGCCAGCAGTTCCGCGACAACACTCAGGGAAAAACTGTTTTTT
.,TRBV2,TRBJ2-5,TRBD1,CASRKGQGQETQYF,TGTGCCAGCAGGAAGGGACAGGGGCAGGAGACCCAGTACTTC
few,TRBV10-1,TRBJ1-2,.,CASSDTRDGFYGYTF,TGCGCCAGCAGTGACACCAGGGACGGATTCTATGGCTACACCTTC
many,TRBV10-3,TRBJ1-6,TRBD1,CAISRQGSYNSPLHF,TGTGCCATCAGTCGACAGGGTTCCTATAATTCACCCCTCCACTTT
many,TRBV23-1,TRBJ2-4,.,CASSLSTDGGQNTLYF,TGTGCCAGCAGTCTGTCGACAGATGGGGGTCAAAACACCTTGTACTTT
many,TRBV27,TRBJ2-1,.,CASSTSETLYNEQFF,TGTGCCAGCAGCACTTCAGAGACCCTCTACAATGAGCAGTTCTTC
few,TRBV5-1,TRBJ2-3,TRBD2,CASSRLAESTDTQYF,TGCGCCAGCAGCAGACTAGCGGAATCCACAGATACGCAGTATTTT
many,TRBV5-5,TRBJ1-1,.,CASSFDFRGAAEAFF,TGTGCCAGCAGCTTTGATTTTCGGGGGGCCGCTGAAGCTTTCTTT
few,TRBV3-1,TRBJ2-7,.,CASSQPGEYEQYF,TGTGCCAGCAGCCAGCCCGGAGAGTACGAGCAGTACTTC
few,TRBV5-4,TRBJ2-5,.,CASSLSTTYQETQYF,TGTGCCAGCAGCCTTAGCACTACGTACCAAGAGACCCAGTACTTC